Listed below are T cell receptor beta chains from one sample, sequenced in a study of T cells in localized non-small cell lung cancer. Sequencing used immunoSEQ multiplex PCR; TCRdb keeps in-frame clones, though not all of them. The sample includes under 40,000 clones, almost 85% seen only once; the top ten take about 18%. The source material was peripheral blood, sampled before any cancer treatment. These receptors all come from a male donor aged 60 or over with stage III squamous cell lung carcinoma. Both conserved end residues are part of each CDR3. The D gene is left open where the match is weak. Clone size appears in some rows only: once, few, many, or a class for an expanded clone.

cdr3_aa: CASSAPGGAGYTF; cdr3_nt: TGTGCCAGCAGTGCCCCTGGAGGGGCTGGCTACACCTTC; j_call: TRBJ1-2; d_call: .; v_call: TRBV28; clone_size: .
cdr3_aa: CASSLEGGFGYTF; cdr3_nt: TGTGCCAGCAGCCTAGAGGGGGGCTTTGGCTACACCTTC; j_call: TRBJ1-2; d_call: .; v_call: TRBV27; clone_size: .
cdr3_aa: CATRRGGQYEQYF; cdr3_nt: TGTGCCACCCGCCGGGGAGGTCAATACGAGCAGTACTTC; j_call: TRBJ2-7; d_call: .; v_call: TRBV28; clone_size: once
cdr3_aa: CATKLRGANTEAFF; cdr3_nt: TGTGCCACCAAATTACGGGGGGCGAACACTGAAGCTTTCTTT; j_call: TRBJ1-1; d_call: .; v_call: TRBV27; clone_size: .
cdr3_aa: CASSQSTTSWGTYEQYF; cdr3_nt: TGTGCCAGCAGCCAATCGACGACTAGTTGGGGGACCTACGAGCAGTACTTC; j_call: TRBJ2-7; d_call: .; v_call: TRBV14; clone_size: .
cdr3_aa: CATSRGVSGAGETQYF; cdr3_nt: TGTGCCACCAGCAGAGGGGTCTCGGGGGCTGGGGAGACCCAGTACTTC; j_call: TRBJ2-5; d_call: .; v_call: TRBV15; clone_size: .
cdr3_aa: CASRPDIVGGYTF; cdr3_nt: TGCGCCAGCAGACCAGACATCGTGGGAGGCTACACCTTC; j_call: TRBJ1-2; d_call: .; v_call: TRBV5-1; clone_size: .
cdr3_aa: CASSRDRWRAFF; cdr3_nt: TGTGCCAGCAGTAGGGACAGGTGGAGGGCTTTCTTT; j_call: TRBJ1-1; d_call: TRBD1; v_call: TRBV2; clone_size: .
cdr3_aa: CASTANSPGQGPQFF; cdr3_nt: TGTGCCAGTACCGCAAACTCCCCGGGACAGGGTCCCCAATTCTTC; j_call: TRBJ2-7; d_call: TRBD1; v_call: TRBV19; clone_size: few
cdr3_aa: CASSVRSGANVLTF; cdr3_nt: TGTGCCAGCAGCGTGCGCTCTGGGGCCAACGTCCTGACTTTC; j_call: TRBJ2-6; d_call: .; v_call: TRBV9; clone_size: once
cdr3_aa: CASSYNSNQPQHF; cdr3_nt: TGTGCCAGCAGTTATAATAGCAATCAGCCCCAGCATTTT; j_call: TRBJ1-5; d_call: .; v_call: TRBV27; clone_size: .
cdr3_aa: CASKQGGNTEAFF; cdr3_nt: TGTGCCAGCAAACAAGGAGGCAACACTGAAGCTTTCTTT; j_call: TRBJ1-1; d_call: .; v_call: TRBV6-1; clone_size: .
cdr3_aa: CASSLVAALYNEQFF; cdr3_nt: TGTGCCAGCAGCTTGGTGGCGGCGTTATACAATGAGCAGTTCTTC; j_call: TRBJ2-1; d_call: .; v_call: TRBV5-4; clone_size: .
cdr3_aa: CASSVGRQPNQPQHF; cdr3_nt: TGTGCCAGCAGCGTAGGAAGACAGCCCAATCAGCCCCAGCATTTT; j_call: TRBJ1-5; d_call: .; v_call: TRBV9; clone_size: .
cdr3_aa: CASSLTVTISGNTIYF; cdr3_nt: TGTGCCAGCAGCTTGACAGTCACTATCTCTGGAAACACCATATATTTT; j_call: TRBJ1-3; d_call: .; v_call: TRBV7-9; clone_size: few
cdr3_aa: CASSPAMRGRTDTQYF; cdr3_nt: TGTGCCAGCAGTCCCGCCATGAGGGGCCGCACAGATACGCAGTATTTT; j_call: TRBJ2-3; d_call: .; v_call: TRBV6-6; clone_size: .
cdr3_aa: CAWSRMGETQYF; cdr3_nt: TGTGCCTGGAGTAGAATGGGAGAGACCCAGTACTTC; j_call: TRBJ2-5; d_call: .; v_call: TRBV30; clone_size: .
cdr3_aa: CAISEEADRGHGYTF; cdr3_nt: TGTGCCATCAGTGAAGAGGCGGACAGGGGCCATGGCTACACCTTC; j_call: TRBJ1-2; d_call: TRBD1; v_call: TRBV10-3; clone_size: few
cdr3_aa: CASSLWQLSSTDTQYF; cdr3_nt: TGTGCCAGCAGCTTGTGGCAGCTTTCTAGCACAGATACGCAGTATTTT; j_call: TRBJ2-3; d_call: .; v_call: TRBV5-6; clone_size: .
cdr3_aa: CASSSAGGAEAFF; cdr3_nt: TGTGCCAGCAGTTCGGCGGGGGGTGCTGAAGCTTTCTTT; j_call: TRBJ1-1; d_call: .; v_call: TRBV6-5; clone_size: few
cdr3_aa: CASSLGPMSYEQYF; cdr3_nt: TGCGCCAGCAGCTTGGGGCCTATGAGCTACGAGCAGTACTTC; j_call: TRBJ2-7; d_call: .; v_call: TRBV5-1; clone_size: .
cdr3_aa: CASSLAGGNQPQHF; cdr3_nt: TGTGCCAGCAGCTTGGCGGGTGGTAATCAGCCCCAGCATTTT; j_call: TRBJ1-5; d_call: .; v_call: TRBV5-4; clone_size: .
cdr3_aa: CSVAQGAGEQYF; cdr3_nt: TGCAGCGTTGCCCAGGGGGCTGGCGAGCAGTACTTC; j_call: TRBJ2-7; d_call: TRBD1; v_call: TRBV29-1; clone_size: .
cdr3_aa: CASSLVDSGNNEQFF; cdr3_nt: TGTGCCAGCAGCTTAGTTGATAGCGGGAACAATGAGCAGTTCTTC; j_call: TRBJ2-1; d_call: TRBD2; v_call: TRBV5-3; clone_size: .
cdr3_aa: CASTRQGDYTF; cdr3_nt: TGTGCCAGCACTCGACAGGGGGACTACACCTTC; j_call: TRBJ1-2; d_call: TRBD1; v_call: TRBV6-6; clone_size: .
cdr3_aa: CASSLGRSSYTF; cdr3_nt: TGTGCCAGCAGCTTGGGCAGGAGCTCCTACACCTTC; j_call: TRBJ1-2; d_call: .; v_call: TRBV5-8; clone_size: .
cdr3_aa: CAWSLHTRQHYGYTF; cdr3_nt: TGTGCCTGGAGTTTACATACACGACAGCACTATGGCTACACCTTC; j_call: TRBJ1-2; d_call: .; v_call: TRBV30; clone_size: .
cdr3_aa: CASSSWTRSYNEQFF; cdr3_nt: TGTGCCAGCAGCAGTTGGACAAGATCCTACAATGAGCAGTTCTTC; j_call: TRBJ2-1; d_call: .; v_call: TRBV21-1; clone_size: .
cdr3_aa: CASMRESTDTQYF; cdr3_nt: TGTGCCAGCATGCGGGAGAGCACAGATACGCAGTATTTT; j_call: TRBJ2-3; d_call: TRBD2; v_call: TRBV2; clone_size: .
cdr3_aa: CASSDQVDTEAFF; cdr3_nt: TGCGCCAGCAGCGATCAGGTAGACACTGAAGCTTTCTTT; j_call: TRBJ1-1; d_call: .; v_call: TRBV5-1; clone_size: .
cdr3_aa: CSVEPPGNYGYTF; cdr3_nt: TGCAGCGTTGAACCCCCGGGGAACTATGGCTACACCTTC; j_call: TRBJ1-2; d_call: .; v_call: TRBV29-1; clone_size: .
cdr3_aa: CASALREWSSYNEQFF; cdr3_nt: TGTGCCAGCGCGTTGAGGGAGTGGAGCTCCTACAATGAGCAGTTCTTC; j_call: TRBJ2-1; d_call: .; v_call: TRBV7-2; clone_size: .
cdr3_aa: CSVGGQQNQPQHF; cdr3_nt: TGCAGCGTTGGAGGACAGCAAAATCAGCCCCAGCATTTT; j_call: TRBJ1-5; d_call: .; v_call: TRBV29-1; clone_size: .
cdr3_aa: CASSLDRDIGSYEQYF; cdr3_nt: TGTGCCAGCAGCTTGGATCGGGACATCGGCTCCTACGAGCAGTACTTC; j_call: TRBJ2-7; d_call: .; v_call: TRBV5-6; clone_size: .
cdr3_aa: CASAKDRVSWEQFF; cdr3_nt: TGTGCCAGCGCCAAGGACAGGGTTTCGTGGGAGCAGTTCTTC; j_call: TRBJ2-1; d_call: TRBD1; v_call: TRBV6-5; clone_size: .
cdr3_aa: CASRFSQGGEQYF; cdr3_nt: TGTGCCAGCAGGTTCTCCCAAGGGGGCGAGCAGTACTTC; j_call: TRBJ2-7; d_call: .; v_call: TRBV6-5; clone_size: .
cdr3_aa: CASSTPPGRGYGYTF; cdr3_nt: TGTGCCAGTAGTACCCCACCAGGACGTGGGTATGGCTACACCTTC; j_call: TRBJ1-2; d_call: .; v_call: TRBV19; clone_size: once
cdr3_aa: CATSGNRGNEQFF; cdr3_nt: TGTGCCACCAGCGGTAACAGGGGCAATGAGCAGTTCTTC; j_call: TRBJ2-1; d_call: TRBD1; v_call: TRBV15; clone_size: .
cdr3_aa: CASSRRGSNEKLFF; cdr3_nt: TGTGCCAGCAGTCGACGGGGGTCTAATGAAAAACTGTTTTTT; j_call: TRBJ1-4; d_call: .; v_call: TRBV6-1; clone_size: .
cdr3_aa: CASSAGLLSGNTIYF; cdr3_nt: TGTGCCAGCAGCGCAGGACTCCTCTCTGGAAACACCATATATTTT; j_call: TRBJ1-3; d_call: .; v_call: TRBV7-8; clone_size: few
cdr3_aa: CASSLEQGANEAFF; cdr3_nt: TGTGCCAGCAGCTTGGAACAGGGGGCTAATGAAGCTTTCTTT; j_call: TRBJ1-1; d_call: TRBD1; v_call: TRBV5-4; clone_size: .
cdr3_aa: CASGRRDYEQYF; cdr3_nt: TGTGCCAGCGGAAGACGGGACTACGAGCAGTACTTC; j_call: TRBJ2-7; d_call: .; v_call: TRBV7-9; clone_size: .
cdr3_aa: CASSLDMGNEKLFF; cdr3_nt: TGCGCCAGCAGCTTGGATATGGGTAATGAAAAACTGTTTTTT; j_call: TRBJ1-4; d_call: .; v_call: TRBV5-1; clone_size: .
cdr3_aa: CASSPTASEGRYGYTF; cdr3_nt: TGTGCCAGCAGCCCTACCGCCTCCGAAGGTCGGTATGGCTACACCTTC; j_call: TRBJ1-2; d_call: .; v_call: TRBV5-4; clone_size: .
cdr3_aa: CASSQVRGAGVQFF; cdr3_nt: TGTGCCAGCAGCCAAGTCAGGGGGGCTGGGGTCCAGTTCTTC; j_call: TRBJ2-1; d_call: .; v_call: TRBV14; clone_size: .
cdr3_aa: CASSYLGTGGNSPLHF; cdr3_nt: TGTGCCAGCAGCTACCTAGGGACAGGGGGCAATTCACCCCTCCACTTT; j_call: TRBJ1-6; d_call: TRBD1; v_call: TRBV7-9; clone_size: .
cdr3_aa: CASSLPGADTQYF; cdr3_nt: TGTGCCAGCAGTTTACCGGGCGCAGATACGCAGTATTTT; j_call: TRBJ2-3; d_call: .; v_call: TRBV28; clone_size: .